One sample yielded the 20 T cell receptor beta chains listed below, sequenced in a study of regulatory T cells in long-lasting Graves disease. Described time point: newly diagnosed GD, antithyroid drugs for less than 3 months. PBMC RNA was the source of the TCR library. Researchers made TCR beta libraries by using iRepertoire HTBI primers and running Arm-PCR on CDR3 regions. TCRdb fed the multiplex PCR reads into MiXCR, producing one record per CDR3 protein. The sample consists of some 460,000 distinct CDR3 sequences, about 17% of them appearing once. The data also belong to a second study, concerning T cells in Graves' hyperthyroidism and ophthalmopathy.

The sequenced sample was peripheral blood mononuclear cells (PBMCs), obtained at new diagnosis, from a patient treated with antithyroid drugs. The receptors originated from a man aged 35 to 55 with Graves disease.

This clonotype was seen ten or more times. The genes are TRBV30 and TRBJ2-5; D call uncertain. The CDR3 extends over 12 amino acids. Germline V gene data show CDR1 as GTSNPN and CDR2 as SVGIG (reference sequence). Trimming took 3 bases from V and 2 from J, leaving 7 bases between them. The CDR3 sequence: CAWSGVQETQYF. The CDR3 nucleotides read TGTGCCTGGAGCGGTGTACAAGAGACCCAGTACTTC.

This clonotype was counted many times. This chain links TRBV6-5 with TRBJ1-2; D is perhaps TRBD1 (6 bases). The germline V and J ends were trimmed by 2 bases and 2 bases, with 9 bases remaining between them. Germline V gene lookup returns CDR1 MNHEY and CDR2 SVGAGI. This CDR3 region has 14 residues. The CDR3 protein is CASSYRTGNYGYTF. In nucleotides, the CDR3 is TGTGCCAGCAGTTACCGAACAGGGAACTATGGCTACACCTTC.

This clonotype was seen a few times. The rearrangement joins TRBV3-1 to TRBJ2-5; 13 bases are a match to TRBD2. The germline gives CDR1 LGHDT, CDR2 YNNKEL (reference sequence). The CDR3 is 15 residues long. V shed 2 bases, J shed 3 bases, and the junction held 0 bases outside the gene matches. CDR3 nucleotide sequence: TGTGCCAGCAGCCAAACTAGCGGGGGGGAAGAGACCCAGTACTTC. Translating gives CASSQTSGGEETQYF.

This clonotype was seen more than once but under ten times. This sequence joins TRBV12-3 or TRBV12-4 and TRBJ2-6, with TRBD1 matching 11 bases. This CDR3 is built from 18 residues. J lost 1 base, V lost 5 bases, and 7 bases had no gene match. The CDR3 loop is CASSNRDRGESGANVLTF. The CDR3 bases are TGTGCCAGCAGTAACCGGGACAGGGGGGAGTCTGGGGCCAACGTCCTGACTTTC.

This clonotype was detected ten times or more. The CDR3 region has the DNA TGTGCCAGCACCAAGGGACTAGCGGGCTCCTACGAGCAGTACTTC. Its translation: CASTKGLAGSYEQYF. V and J are TRBV6-1 and TRBJ2-7; 12 bases agree with TRBD2. This CDR3 contains 15 residues. Germline loops: CDR1 MNHNS, CDR2 SASEGT. V was clipped by 7 bases and J by 0 bases; unmatched bases: 4.

This clonotype was picked up many times. This chain joins TRBV20-1 and TRBJ2-7; 8 positions match TRBD1. Germline CDR1 reads DFQATT; CDR2 reads SNEGSKA (reference sequence). The CDR3 has 14 residues. J lost 3 bases, V lost 3 bases, and 7 bases had no gene match. For the CDR3, the DNA is TGCAGTGCTAGTATGTGGGACAGGAACTACGAGCAGTACTTC. Amino acid sequence: CSASMWDRNYEQYF.

The J gene is TRBJ1-2, the V gene TRBV5-1, with no clear D. This CDR3 is 14 amino acids long. V dropped 0 bases and J dropped 2 bases, with 8 bases sitting between them. The V gene's germline CDR1 is SGHRS and CDR2 YFSETQ. This CDR3 reads CASSLVGRNYGYTF. The CDR3 nucleotides read TGCGCCAGCAGCTTGGTTGGACGGAACTATGGCTACACCTTC.

The chain carries TRBV27 and TRBJ2-7; TRBD1 might be the D (5 bases). The ends were cut back, 2 bases at V and 6 bases at J, with 11 bases in the middle. The CDR3 runs 13 residues. Germline lookup yields CDR1 MNHEY and CDR2 SMNVEV (reference sequence). The DNA of the CDR3 is TGTGCCAGCAGTTTAGTGTGGGGCGGCGAGCAGTACTTC. This sequence encodes CASSLVWGGEQYF.

Turning to this clonotype: A much larger clone sits a single nucleotide away, making a read error possible. This rearrangement joins TRBV6-1 to TRBJ1-3; D uncertain. CDR1 MNHNS and CDR2 SASEGT come from the germline V gene. The CDR3 totals 13 residues. The CDR3 coding sequence is TGTGCCAGCACGACCTCTACTTATAGCACCATGTATTTT. Encoded protein: CASTTSTYSTMYF.

This clonotype was detected ten times or more. V is TRBV5-1 and J is TRBJ2-1; 8 bases align to TRBD2. Germline V gene sequence: CDR1 SGHRS, CDR2 YFSETQ. V trimming: 7 bases; J trimming: 4 bases; junction bases outside the gene matches: 4. The CDR3 runs 13 residues. The CDR3 reads CASSGLGYNEQFF. The CDR3 coding sequence is TGCGCCAGCTCGGGACTAGGATACAATGAGCAGTTCTTC.

The V gene is TRBV12-3 or TRBV12-4, the J gene TRBJ2-3, with 16 bases fitting TRBD2. V trimming: 6 bases; J trimming: 2 bases; junction bases outside the gene matches: 11. The CDR3 is made up of 19 amino acids. The CDR3 DNA follows: TGTGCCAGCAGCCTGGGACTAGCGGGAGGGGGGGGGGCCACAGATACGCAGTATTTT. Protein sequence: CASSLGLAGGGGATDTQYF.

The V call is TRBV9, the J call TRBJ2-5; D is unresolved. The CDR3 runs 14 residues. The V end was cut by 0 bases, the J end by 2 bases, with 8 bases between. Germline CDR1 reads SGDLS; CDR2 reads YYNGEE. CDR3 region: CASSVENTQETQYF. CDR3 in DNA: TGTGCCAGCAGCGTAGAAAATACACAAGAGACCCAGTACTTC.

In this sample, this clonotype turned up many times. The gene calls are TRBV2 and TRBJ2-7; 10 nucleotides match TRBD2. The germline gives CDR1 SNHLY, CDR2 FYNNEI. CDR3 length: 16 amino acids. Trimming took 10 bases from V and 0 from J; bases not matched to a gene: 12. The CDR3 sequence: CATQPAGGLSSYEQYF. The CDR3 nucleotides read TGTGCCACCCAGCCAGCGGGAGGGCTAAGCTCCTACGAGCAGTACTTC.

This clonotype showed up many times. J is TRBJ1-1 and V is TRBV28; 9 nucleotides align to TRBD1. The germline CDR1 and CDR2 sequences are MDHEN and SYDVKM. CDR3 length: 16 amino acids. V shed 2 bases and J 4 bases; nucleotides not matched to a gene: 8. CDR3 loop: CASSLRDRVMGTEAFF. As DNA, the CDR3 is TGTGCCAGCAGTTTAAGGGACAGGGTTATGGGCACTGAAGCTTTCTTT.

There are many counts of this clonotype. The rearrangement links TRBV24-1 to TRBJ2-3; 7 bases agree with TRBD1. The CDR3 length is 14 residues. Germline assignment: CDR1 KGHDR and CDR2 SFDVKD. V lost 3 bases and J lost 3; bases outside the gene matches: 2. CDR3 residues: CATSDRDRTDTQYF. Here the CDR3 DNA reads TGTGCCACCAGTGATCGGGACAGAACAGATACGCAGTATTTT.

The CDR3: CASSRVDRVLNEQYF. In DNA form, the CDR3 reads TGTGCCAGCAGTCGAGTGGACAGGGTACTTAACGAGCAGTACTTC. The chain carries TRBV6-1 and TRBJ2-7, with 8 nucleotides matching TRBD1. CDR1 is MNHNS and CDR2 is SASEGT in the germline V gene. This CDR3 comprises 15 residues. Trimming cost V 5 bases and J 5 bases; bases outside gene matches: 11.

The chain recombines TRBV15 with TRBJ1-5; D not certain. Trimming took off 4 bases at V and 1 base at J, with 11 bases between the two ends. CDR3 length: 15 amino acids. CDR1 LNHNV and CDR2 YYDKDF come from the germline V gene (reference sequence). The CDR3 DNA sequence: TGTGCCACCAGCACGAGACCGGGGAGCAATCAGCCCCAGCATTTT. This sequence encodes CATSTRPGSNQPQHF.

As to this clonotype: A far larger clone is off by one base, so a read error is likely. The chain recombines TRBV5-1 with TRBJ2-3; TRBD1 matches at 9 bases. The CDR3 sequence is 17 residues long. CDR1 and CDR2 (germline): SGHRS, YFSETQ. The CDR3 reads CASITQRTGAPVDTQYF. The CDR3 nucleotides read TGTGCCAGCATCACCCAGCGGACAGGGGCCCCCGTGGATACGCAGTATTTT. The complete variable domain, with remaining parts taken from reference TRBV5-1 and TRBJ2-3, reads KAGVTQTPRYLIKTRGQQVTLSCSPISGHRSVSWYQQTPGQGLQFLFEYFSETQRNKGNFPGRFSGRQFSNSRSEMNVSTLELGDSALYLCASITQRTGAPVDTQYFGPGTRLTVL.

This clonotype has a handful of counts. One end of the junction is discordant with germline, which a read error may explain. V gene TRBV11-3 combines with J gene TRBJ2-1; D remains unclear. This CDR3 spans 16 amino acids. CDR1 is SGHNT and CDR2 is YENEEA in the germline V gene. In DNA, the CDR3 is TGTGCCAGCAACTTAGAGTTGGGAAGCTCCTACAATGAGCAGTTCTTC. Residues: CASNLELGSSYNEQFF. Filled out from reference TRBV11-3 and TRBJ2-1, the complete variable domain reads EAGVVQSPRYKIIEKKQPVAFWCNPISGHNTLYWYLQNLGQGPELLIRYENEEAVDDSQLPKDRFSAERLKGVDSTLKIQPAELGDSAVYLCASNLELGSSYNEQFFGPGTRLTVL.

The chain recombines TRBV19 with TRBJ1-2; tentatively, D is TRBD1 (5 bases). The CDR3 totals 17 residues. Germline CDR1 is LNHDA and CDR2 is SQIVND (reference sequence). The V and J ends lost 6 bases and 4 bases respectively, with 24 bases between them. The DNA of the CDR3 is TGTGCCAGTAGGCCGGGACTCATCTCGAGGGCCTTCTATGGCTACACCTTC. The encoded protein is CASRPGLISRAFYGYTF. Together with reference TRBV19 and TRBJ1-2, the CDR3 gives the full variable domain: DGGITQSPKYLFRKEGQNVTLSCEQNLNHDAMYWYRQDPGQGLRLIYYSQIVNDFQKGDIAEGYSVSREKKESFPLTVTSAQKNPTAFYLCASRPGLISRAFYGYTFGSGTRLTVV.